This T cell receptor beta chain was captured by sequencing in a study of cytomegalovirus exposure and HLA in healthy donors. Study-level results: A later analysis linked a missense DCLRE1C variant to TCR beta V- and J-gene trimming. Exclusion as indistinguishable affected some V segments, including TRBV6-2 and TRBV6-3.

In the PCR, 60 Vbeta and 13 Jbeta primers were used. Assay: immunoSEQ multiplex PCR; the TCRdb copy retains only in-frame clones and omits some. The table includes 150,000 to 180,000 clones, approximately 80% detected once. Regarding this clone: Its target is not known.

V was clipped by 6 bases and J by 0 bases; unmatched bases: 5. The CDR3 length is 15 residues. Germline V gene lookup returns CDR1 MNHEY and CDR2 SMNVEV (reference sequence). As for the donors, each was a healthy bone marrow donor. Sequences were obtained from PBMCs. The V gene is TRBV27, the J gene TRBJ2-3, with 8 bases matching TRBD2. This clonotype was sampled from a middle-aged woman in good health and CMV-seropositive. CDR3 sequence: CASRFSGVSTDTQYF. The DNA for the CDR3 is TGTGCCAGCAGGTTTAGCGGGGTTAGCACAGATACGCAGTATTTT.